This TCR beta chain was found in a study of radiation and T cells in renal cell carcinoma. Germline CDR1 is SGHDN and CDR2 is FVKESK. The CDR3 runs 13 residues. Trimming cost V 5 bases and J 4 bases, with 11 bases left between them. The time point was: blood 2 weeks post-SBRT. Specified treatment: 15 Gy SBRT to primary tumor, nephrectomy 4 weeks later. With regard to this clone: Its antigen is unknown.

Some clones are missing from TCRdb's copy, which holds only in-frame ones; the method was immunoSEQ multiplex PCR. This repertoire shows 120,000 or so clones, roughly four fifths found once; its top ten account for roughly 6%. Study-level points and caveats: No pretreatment tumor biopsies were available for baseline clonotypes. In blood, top tumor clones expanded by 2 weeks, shrinking by 4.

The sequencing used blood, collected from a patient whose treatment included radiotherapy and nephrectomy. The sequence derives from a man between 50 and 59 years old with renal cell carcinoma. The chain carries TRBV14 and TRBJ1-1; the D gene is possibly TRBD1 (5 bases). The CDR3 nucleotides are TGTGCCAGCAGCTCGACAGCGGGCACTGAAGCTTTCTTT. Translation gives CASSSTAGTEAFF.